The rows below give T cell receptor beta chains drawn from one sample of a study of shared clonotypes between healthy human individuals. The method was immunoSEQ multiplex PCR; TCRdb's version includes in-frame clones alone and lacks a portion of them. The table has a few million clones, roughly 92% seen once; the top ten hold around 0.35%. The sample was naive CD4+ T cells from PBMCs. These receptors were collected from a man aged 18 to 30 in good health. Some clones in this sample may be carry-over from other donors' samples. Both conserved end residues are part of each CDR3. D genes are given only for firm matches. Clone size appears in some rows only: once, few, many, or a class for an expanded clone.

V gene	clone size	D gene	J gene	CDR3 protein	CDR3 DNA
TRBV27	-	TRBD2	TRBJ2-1	CASSFSGRAYEQFF	TGTGCCAGCAGCTTTAGCGGGAGGGCCTATGAGCAGTTCTTC
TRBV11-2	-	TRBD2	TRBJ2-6	CATGGGGLSGANVLTF	TGTGCCACCGGGGGGGGCGGACTCTCTGGGGCCAACGTCCTGACTTTC
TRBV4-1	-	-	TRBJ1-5	CASSQDLSGQPQHF	TGCGCCAGCAGCCAAGACCTTTCTGGTCAGCCCCAGCATTTT
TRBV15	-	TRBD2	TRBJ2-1	CATSRGTSGPYNEQFF	TGTGCCACCAGCAGGGGGACTAGCGGGCCCTACAATGAGCAGTTCTTC
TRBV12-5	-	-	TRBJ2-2	CASGLSPRERSGELFF	TGTGCTAGTGGTTTGAGTCCCAGGGAGCGATCCGGGGAGCTGTTTTTT
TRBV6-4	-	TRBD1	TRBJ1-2	CASRTGGEGGIDGYTF	TGTGCCAGCAGGACAGGGGGGGAAGGGGGCATTGATGGCTACACCTTC
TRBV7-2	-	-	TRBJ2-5	CASTGQSGHQETQYF	TGTGCCAGCACCGGCCAGTCGGGACATCAAGAGACCCAGTACTTC
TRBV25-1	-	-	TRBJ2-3	CASSEDSQRVTDTQYF	TGTGCCAGCAGTGAGGACAGTCAAAGGGTCACAGATACGCAGTATTTT
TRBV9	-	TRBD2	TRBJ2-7	CARGTSVTYEQYF	TGTGCCAGAGGGACTAGCGTTACCTACGAGCAGTACTTC
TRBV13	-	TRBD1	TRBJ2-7	CASSLRTGIYEQYF	TGTGCCAGCAGCTTGAGGACAGGGATCTACGAGCAGTACTTC
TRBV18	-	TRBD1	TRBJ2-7	CASSPDREAGEQYF	TGTGCCAGCTCACCCGACAGGGAAGCTGGCGAGCAGTACTTC
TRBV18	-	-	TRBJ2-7	CASSPELSSYEQYF	TGTGCCAGCTCACCAGAGCTGAGCTCCTACGAGCAGTACTTC
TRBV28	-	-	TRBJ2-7	CASSSPGLTYEQYF	TGTGCCAGCAGTTCCCCGGGTCTCACCTACGAGCAGTACTTC
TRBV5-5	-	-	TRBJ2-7	CASSLGEHYEQYF	TGTGCCAGCAGCTTGGGCGAACACTACGAGCAGTACTTC
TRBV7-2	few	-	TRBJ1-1	CASSLQGGAFF	TGTGCCAGCAGCTTGCAGGGTGGAGCTTTCTTT
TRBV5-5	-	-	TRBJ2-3	CASTLIQSGTDTQYF	TGTGCCAGCACCTTGATACAGTCGGGCACAGATACGCAGTATTTT
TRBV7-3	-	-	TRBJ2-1	CASSRSGRNNEQFF	TGTGCCAGCAGCCGGTCAGGGAGGAACAATGAGCAGTTCTTC
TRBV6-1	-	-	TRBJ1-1	CASVTGLEVAEAFF	TGTGCCAGCGTGACGGGGCTGGAGGTCGCTGAAGCTTTCTTT